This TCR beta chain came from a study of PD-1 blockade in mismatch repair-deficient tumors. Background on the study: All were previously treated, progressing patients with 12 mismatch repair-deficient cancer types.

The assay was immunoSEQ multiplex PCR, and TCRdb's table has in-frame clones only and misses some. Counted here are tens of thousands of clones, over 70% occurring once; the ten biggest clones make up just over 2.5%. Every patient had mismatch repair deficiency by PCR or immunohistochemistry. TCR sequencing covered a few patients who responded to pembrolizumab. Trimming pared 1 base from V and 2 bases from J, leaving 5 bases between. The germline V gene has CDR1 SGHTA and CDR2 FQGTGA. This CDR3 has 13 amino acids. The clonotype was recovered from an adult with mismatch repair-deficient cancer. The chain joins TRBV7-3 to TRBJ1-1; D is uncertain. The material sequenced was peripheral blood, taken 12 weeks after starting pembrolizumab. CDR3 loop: CASSLMVNTEAFF. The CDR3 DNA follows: TGTGCCAGCAGCTTAATGGTAAACACTGAAGCTTTCTTT.